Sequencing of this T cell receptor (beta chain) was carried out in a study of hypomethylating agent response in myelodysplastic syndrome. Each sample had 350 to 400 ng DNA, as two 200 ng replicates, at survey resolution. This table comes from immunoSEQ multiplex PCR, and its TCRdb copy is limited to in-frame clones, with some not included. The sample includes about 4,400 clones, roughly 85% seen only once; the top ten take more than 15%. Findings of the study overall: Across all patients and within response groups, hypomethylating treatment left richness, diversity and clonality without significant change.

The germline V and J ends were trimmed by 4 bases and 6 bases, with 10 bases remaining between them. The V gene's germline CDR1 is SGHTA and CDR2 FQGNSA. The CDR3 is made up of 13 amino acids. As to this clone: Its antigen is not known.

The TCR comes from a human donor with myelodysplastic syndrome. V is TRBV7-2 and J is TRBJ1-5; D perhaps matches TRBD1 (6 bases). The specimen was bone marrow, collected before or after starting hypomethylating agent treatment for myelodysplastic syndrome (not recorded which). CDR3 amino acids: CASSSRGGQPQHF. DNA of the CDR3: TGTGCCAGCAGCTCGAGGGGGGGTCAGCCCCAGCATTTT.